This T cell receptor beta chain was documented in a study of blood T cells in healthy people across ages. Per germline, CDR1 SGDLS and CDR2 YYNGEE. The length of the CDR3 is 15 residues. Trimming stripped 3 bases from V and 2 bases from J, with 14 bases between. Isolated per sample were at least 7 million PBMCs. Primers used in a second PCR of roughly 6 to 11 cycles were a sample-barcoded 5' primer and a J-beta primer mix. Every sample returned 2.5 million or more CDR3-containing paired-end reads. TCRdb reprocessed the 5' RACE reads with MiXCR, giving one entry per CDR3 protein. The top ten clones hold about 18% of a sample with 450,000 to 700,000 distinct CDR3 sequences, 25% to 30% of them seen once. Notes on this clonotype: No antigen is known for it.

Regarding the study as a whole: Unsorted PBMCs ruled out conclusive naive versus antigen-experienced comparison.

The V and J genes are TRBV9 and TRBJ1-2; tentatively, D is TRBD1 (5 bases). Sequencing was performed on blood. The clonotype was recovered from a woman aged 70-85 years in good health. CDR3 bases: TGTGCCAGCAGCGAGCGACGAGGGGCCAACTATGGCTACACCTTC. The encoded protein is CASSERRGANYGYTF. Looking up the rest from reference TRBV9 and TRBJ1-2 gives the full variable domain: DSGVTQTPKHLITATGQRVTLRCSPRSGDLSVYWYQQSLDQGLQFLIQYYNGEERAKGNILERFSAQQFPDLHSELNLSSLELGDSALYFCASSERRGANYGYTFGSGTRLTVV.